Listed below are T cell receptor beta chains from one sample, sequenced in a study of cytomegalovirus exposure and HLA in healthy donors. Assay used: immunoSEQ multiplex PCR; TCRdb lists only in-frame clones, some missing. Counted here are 150,000 to 200,000 clones, approximately 89% occurring once; the ten biggest clones make up 4% to 5%. Sequenced input: PBMCs. The receptor source for this set is a man between 18 and 29 years old in good health and CMV-seropositive. Both conserved end residues are part of each CDR3. D genes are given only for firm matches. The size field is filled for only some rows; it gives once, few, many or a size class.

clone_size: NA
v_call: TRBV7-3
d_call: NA
j_call: TRBJ2-1
cdr3_nt: TGTGCCAGCAGCCGGACTAGGGGGGGCAATGAGCAGTTCTTC
cdr3_aa: CASSRTRGGNEQFF

clone_size: few
v_call: TRBV5-1
d_call: TRBD2
j_call: TRBJ2-7
cdr3_nt: TGCGCCAGCAGCCTGGCCGGGACTATATACGAGCAGTACTTC
cdr3_aa: CASSLAGTIYEQYF

clone_size: NA
v_call: TRBV6-1
d_call: NA
j_call: TRBJ2-3
cdr3_nt: TGTGCCAGCAGTGTTCTAGCGAGCACAGATACGCAGTATTTT
cdr3_aa: CASSVLASTDTQYF

clone_size: NA
v_call: TRBV10-3
d_call: TRBD2
j_call: TRBJ2-7
cdr3_nt: TGTGCCATCAGGGATGCTAGCGGGAGCTCCTACGAGCAGTACTTC
cdr3_aa: CAIRDASGSSYEQYF

clone_size: NA
v_call: TRBV6-6
d_call: NA
j_call: TRBJ2-1
cdr3_nt: TGTGCCAGCAGTTCCGAGGAGCCGGGCAATGAGCAGTTCTTC
cdr3_aa: CASSSEEPGNEQFF

clone_size: NA
v_call: TRBV9
d_call: NA
j_call: TRBJ2-6
cdr3_nt: TGTGCCAGCAGCCCTCGGGCGCCACAGGTCTCTGGGGCCAACGTCCTGACTTTC
cdr3_aa: CASSPRAPQVSGANVLTF

clone_size: NA
v_call: TRBV9
d_call: NA
j_call: TRBJ2-5
cdr3_nt: TGTGCCAGCAGCCCCTATAATACGATGGAGACCCAGTACTTC
cdr3_aa: CASSPYNTMETQYF

clone_size: NA
v_call: TRBV7-9
d_call: TRBD2
j_call: TRBJ2-7
cdr3_nt: TGTGCCAGCAGCAAGGGACTAGTCGGCGAGCAGTACTTC
cdr3_aa: CASSKGLVGEQYF

clone_size: NA
v_call: TRBV4-1
d_call: NA
j_call: TRBJ2-2
cdr3_nt: TGCGCCAGCAAAAGGCTAGAGAACACCGGGGAGCTGTTTTTT
cdr3_aa: CASKRLENTGELFF

clone_size: NA
v_call: TRBV6-1
d_call: NA
j_call: TRBJ1-2
cdr3_nt: TGTGCCAGCAGTGTGGAGGGAACCGCTAACTATGGCTACACCTTC
cdr3_aa: CASSVEGTANYGYTF

clone_size: NA
v_call: TRBV27
d_call: NA
j_call: TRBJ2-3
cdr3_nt: TGTGCCAGCAGTCCCGATGTTAGCGGCACAGATACGCAGTATTTT
cdr3_aa: CASSPDVSGTDTQYF

clone_size: NA
v_call: TRBV10-3
d_call: TRBD2
j_call: TRBJ2-7
cdr3_nt: TGTGCCATCAGTGACTGGACGGGGGGCTACGAGCAGTACTTC
cdr3_aa: CAISDWTGGYEQYF

clone_size: NA
v_call: TRBV2
d_call: TRBD1
j_call: TRBJ1-4
cdr3_nt: TGTGCCAGCAGAGACAGGGGGAGAGAAAAACTGTTTTTT
cdr3_aa: CASRDRGREKLFF

clone_size: NA
v_call: TRBV4-1
d_call: TRBD1
j_call: TRBJ1-2
cdr3_nt: TGCGCCAGCAGCCAAGATAGGAACAGGGGGCCTCCTAGAGGCTACACCTTC
cdr3_aa: CASSQDRNRGPPRGYTF

clone_size: NA
v_call: TRBV7-9
d_call: TRBD2
j_call: TRBJ2-1
cdr3_nt: TGTGCCAGCAGCTTAGGAGGACTAGCGGGGGCCTACAATGAGCAGTTCTTC
cdr3_aa: CASSLGGLAGAYNEQFF

clone_size: NA
v_call: TRBV30
d_call: NA
j_call: TRBJ1-5
cdr3_nt: TGTGCCTGGAGTGTCGGGAGCCGTAATCAGCCCCAGCATTTT
cdr3_aa: CAWSVGSRNQPQHF

clone_size: NA
v_call: TRBV19
d_call: NA
j_call: TRBJ2-7
cdr3_nt: TGTGCCAGTAGTTGGTCAGGGAACTACGAGCAGTACTTC
cdr3_aa: CASSWSGNYEQYF

clone_size: NA
v_call: TRBV6-6
d_call: TRBD1
j_call: TRBJ2-7
cdr3_nt: TGTGCCAGCAGTTCGACAGGGGGGAACGAGCAGTACTTC
cdr3_aa: CASSSTGGNEQYF

clone_size: NA
v_call: TRBV18
d_call: NA
j_call: TRBJ2-1
cdr3_nt: TGTGCCAGCTCACCACCAAATGCGTACAATGAGCAGTTCTTC
cdr3_aa: CASSPPNAYNEQFF

clone_size: NA
v_call: TRBV7-8
d_call: TRBD1
j_call: TRBJ1-2
cdr3_nt: TGTGCCAGCAGTCTTAGGGACAGGCCTAACTATGGCTACACCTTC
cdr3_aa: CASSLRDRPNYGYTF

clone_size: NA
v_call: TRBV6-5
d_call: NA
j_call: TRBJ2-7
cdr3_nt: TGTGCCAGCAGTTACGTGCAGGGAAGCGTCTACGAGCAGTACTTC
cdr3_aa: CASSYVQGSVYEQYF

clone_size: NA
v_call: TRBV7-6
d_call: TRBD2
j_call: TRBJ2-1
cdr3_nt: TGTGCCAGCAGCCTGTTACTAGCGGGAGGGGCCTACAATGAGCAGTTCTTC
cdr3_aa: CASSLLLAGGAYNEQFF

clone_size: once
v_call: TRBV5-1
d_call: NA
j_call: TRBJ1-1
cdr3_nt: TGCGCCAGCAGCTTCGAGGGCGCTGAAGCTTTCTTT
cdr3_aa: CASSFEGAEAFF

clone_size: NA
v_call: TRBV5-1
d_call: TRBD1
j_call: TRBJ1-4
cdr3_nt: TGCGCCAGCAGCTTGGCCGGGACAGATAATGAAAAACTGTTTTTT
cdr3_aa: CASSLAGTDNEKLFF

clone_size: NA
v_call: TRBV4-2
d_call: TRBD1
j_call: TRBJ1-2
cdr3_nt: TGTGCCAGCAGCCAATTCTCGGGACAGGGGATAGGTGGCTATGGCTACACCTTC
cdr3_aa: CASSQFSGQGIGGYGYTF

clone_size: NA
v_call: TRBV28
d_call: TRBD1
j_call: TRBJ2-7
cdr3_nt: TGTGCCAGCAGTTCTACAAGAGGGGGCGAAGTCTACGAGCAGTACTTC
cdr3_aa: CASSSTRGGEVYEQYF

clone_size: NA
v_call: TRBV30
d_call: NA
j_call: TRBJ2-3
cdr3_nt: TGTGCCTGGACTGACTACTCCGCGCAGTATTTT
cdr3_aa: CAWTDYSAQYF

clone_size: NA
v_call: TRBV29-1
d_call: TRBD1
j_call: TRBJ1-2
cdr3_nt: TGCAGCGTCCCATCAACCGGGACAGAATATGGCTACACCTTC
cdr3_aa: CSVPSTGTEYGYTF

clone_size: NA
v_call: TRBV23-1
d_call: TRBD1
j_call: TRBJ2-7
cdr3_nt: TGCGCCAGGCGCTGGGACAGGGCTTACGAGCAGTACTTC
cdr3_aa: CARRWDRAYEQYF

clone_size: NA
v_call: TRBV4-2
d_call: NA
j_call: TRBJ1-2
cdr3_nt: TGTGCCAGCAGCCCTGTCGACAGGAACTATGGCTACACCTTC
cdr3_aa: CASSPVDRNYGYTF

clone_size: NA
v_call: TRBV18
d_call: NA
j_call: TRBJ2-2
cdr3_nt: TGTGCCAGCTCACGATTACCAATTACGGACACCGGGGAGCTGTTTTTT
cdr3_aa: CASSRLPITDTGELFF

clone_size: few
v_call: TRBV28
d_call: TRBD2
j_call: TRBJ2-7
cdr3_nt: TGTGCCAGCAGGGAGACTAGCGGCTACGAGCAGTACTTC
cdr3_aa: CASRETSGYEQYF

clone_size: NA
v_call: TRBV6-5
d_call: TRBD2
j_call: TRBJ2-1
cdr3_nt: TGTGCCAGCAGTTACGAGTTTAGCGGGGGATACAATGAGCAGTTCTTC
cdr3_aa: CASSYEFSGGYNEQFF

clone_size: NA
v_call: TRBV28
d_call: NA
j_call: TRBJ2-1
cdr3_nt: TGTGCCAGCAGTTTTTCGGGGAAGGGTTACAATGAGCAGTTCTTC
cdr3_aa: CASSFSGKGYNEQFF

clone_size: NA
v_call: TRBV7-9
d_call: NA
j_call: TRBJ2-1
cdr3_nt: TGTGCCAGCAGCCTGGGCCCCTACAATGAGCAGTTCTTC
cdr3_aa: CASSLGPYNEQFF

clone_size: NA
v_call: TRBV2
d_call: NA
j_call: TRBJ2-5
cdr3_nt: TGTGCCAGCAGTTCCAGGCAGGGGCAAGAGACCCAGTACTTC
cdr3_aa: CASSSRQGQETQYF

clone_size: NA
v_call: TRBV2
d_call: TRBD2
j_call: TRBJ2-3
cdr3_nt: TGTGCCAGCAGTCCCCTCCGGAGGCTAGCGGACACAGATACGCAGTATTTT
cdr3_aa: CASSPLRRLADTDTQYF

clone_size: NA
v_call: TRBV5-4
d_call: NA
j_call: TRBJ1-1
cdr3_nt: TGTGCCAGCAGCCCCCCCGGGACTGAAGCTTTCTTT
cdr3_aa: CASSPPGTEAFF

clone_size: NA
v_call: TRBV19
d_call: TRBD1
j_call: TRBJ2-7
cdr3_nt: TGTGCCAGTAAGGCCTCCGGGACAGGGCCCTACGAGCAGTACTTC
cdr3_aa: CASKASGTGPYEQYF

clone_size: NA
v_call: TRBV5-1
d_call: TRBD2
j_call: TRBJ2-7
cdr3_nt: TGCGCCAGCACCCGGGAGGGGGGCTCCTACGAGCAGTACTTC
cdr3_aa: CASTREGGSYEQYF

clone_size: NA
v_call: TRBV27
d_call: NA
j_call: TRBJ2-6
cdr3_nt: TGTGCCAGCAGTTCGACATTAAACTCTGGGGCCAACGTCCTGACTTTC
cdr3_aa: CASSSTLNSGANVLTF

clone_size: NA
v_call: TRBV2
d_call: TRBD1
j_call: TRBJ2-7
cdr3_nt: TGTGCCAGCAGAGAAATAGGACAGGGAAGCAACTACGAGCAGTACTTC
cdr3_aa: CASREIGQGSNYEQYF

clone_size: NA
v_call: TRBV5-1
d_call: TRBD2
j_call: TRBJ2-2
cdr3_nt: TGCGCCAGCAGCTTTACAAGCGGGAGGACGAACACCGGGGAGCTGTTTTTT
cdr3_aa: CASSFTSGRTNTGELFF

clone_size: NA
v_call: TRBV27
d_call: TRBD1
j_call: TRBJ1-5
cdr3_nt: TGTGCCAGCAGGGACAGGGGGCTTAGGCAGCCCCAGCATTTT
cdr3_aa: CASRDRGLRQPQHF

clone_size: NA
v_call: TRBV30
d_call: NA
j_call: TRBJ1-2
cdr3_nt: TGTGCCCACGCCCAGGGGAGCTATGGCTACACCTTC
cdr3_aa: CAHAQGSYGYTF

clone_size: NA
v_call: TRBV6-6
d_call: TRBD1
j_call: TRBJ1-1
cdr3_nt: TGTGCCAGCAGTACTCCCAACAGGGGGAGTGACACTGAAGCTTTCTTT
cdr3_aa: CASSTPNRGSDTEAFF

clone_size: once
v_call: TRBV5-1
d_call: TRBD2
j_call: TRBJ2-7
cdr3_nt: TGCGCCAGCAGCGCGGGACTAGCGGGAGGGCCCTCGACCTACGAGCAGTACTTC
cdr3_aa: CASSAGLAGGPSTYEQYF

clone_size: NA
v_call: TRBV7-9
d_call: NA
j_call: TRBJ1-2
cdr3_nt: TGTGCCAGCAGCCCCCTCAGTCCTTTCTATGGCTACACCTTC
cdr3_aa: CASSPLSPFYGYTF

clone_size: NA
v_call: TRBV28
d_call: NA
j_call: TRBJ2-1
cdr3_nt: TGTGCCAGCAGTTTATCCGGGTTTGAGCAGTTCTTC
cdr3_aa: CASSLSGFEQFF

clone_size: NA
v_call: TRBV29-1
d_call: NA
j_call: TRBJ1-2
cdr3_nt: TGCAGCGTTGTTTCAGGGTCCCGAGATTTTGGCTACACCTTC
cdr3_aa: CSVVSGSRDFGYTF

clone_size: NA
v_call: TRBV6-6
d_call: NA
j_call: TRBJ1-5
cdr3_nt: TGTGCCAGCAGGGGGAGGCGTAATCAGCCCCAGCATTTT
cdr3_aa: CASRGRRNQPQHF

clone_size: once
v_call: TRBV11-2
d_call: NA
j_call: TRBJ2-3
cdr3_nt: TGTGCCAGCAGCTTATTCCCTCGGGTCCCCCTTTCCACAGATACGCAGTATTTT
cdr3_aa: CASSLFPRVPLSTDTQYF

clone_size: NA
v_call: TRBV18
d_call: TRBD1
j_call: TRBJ2-3
cdr3_nt: TGTGCCAGCTCACCTTCGACAGGGGGCGTAGATACGCAGTATTTT
cdr3_aa: CASSPSTGGVDTQYF

clone_size: NA
v_call: TRBV19
d_call: TRBD1
j_call: TRBJ1-1
cdr3_nt: TGTGCCAGTAGAACCGGGACAGGGATTTTAAAAGCTTTCTTT
cdr3_aa: CASRTGTGILKAFF

clone_size: NA
v_call: TRBV5-1
d_call: TRBD2
j_call: TRBJ2-1
cdr3_nt: TGCGCCAGTCAGGCGGGAGGGCTCGGCGGGGAGCAGTTCTTC
cdr3_aa: CASQAGGLGGEQFF

clone_size: NA
v_call: TRBV7-2
d_call: NA
j_call: TRBJ1-1
cdr3_nt: TGTGCCAGCAGCTTTGACTGGGACACCACTGAAGCTTTCTTT
cdr3_aa: CASSFDWDTTEAFF